This T cell receptor (beta chain) stems from a study of neurological immune-mediated disorders. TCRdb reprocessed the 5' RACE reads with MiXCR, giving one entry per CDR3 protein. The table includes about 62,000 distinct CDR3 sequences, around 3.8% detected once. CDR3 length: 12 residues. Germline-derived CDR1 and CDR2 are SGHRS and YFSETQ. The ends were cut back, 7 bases at V and 2 bases at J, with 9 bases in the middle. This clonotype was observed at least ten times. The J gene is TRBJ1-1, the V gene TRBV5-1, with unresolved D. Input material: PBMCs. The receptor's source is a woman aged 45-60 years with multiple sclerosis. The CDR3 region is CASLVFNTEAFF. CDR3 nucleotides: TGCGCCAGCTTAGTCTTCAACACTGAAGCTTTCTTT. Complete variable domain (other parts from reference TRBV5-1 and TRBJ1-1): KAGVTQTPRYLIKTRGQQVTLSCSPISGHRSVSWYQQTPGQGLQFLFEYFSETQRNKGNFPGRFSGRQFSNSRSEMNVSTLELGDSALYLCASLVFNTEAFFGQGTRLTVV.